A selection of T cell receptor beta chains follows, all from one sample in a study of identical twins. Using its own MiXCR run on the 5' RACE reads, TCRdb lists one record per CDR3 protein. The sample has a few hundred thousand distinct CDR3 sequences, around 18% seen once; the top ten hold 12%. What was sequenced was naive T cells sorted from blood. The receptors were sampled from a man in his forties or fifties in good health. Both conserved end residues are part of each CDR3.

j_call: TRBJ2-1
v_call: TRBV27
cdr3_aa: CASSLIGADNEQFF

j_call: TRBJ2-7
v_call: TRBV4-2
cdr3_aa: CASSQLGRTGFDEQYF

j_call: TRBJ2-7
v_call: TRBV10-3
cdr3_aa: CAMGTGSYEQYF

j_call: TRBJ2-5
v_call: TRBV5-1
cdr3_aa: CASSTGTSQETQYF

j_call: TRBJ2-3
v_call: TRBV13
cdr3_aa: CASSHASGGTTDTQYF

j_call: TRBJ1-1
v_call: TRBV3-1
cdr3_aa: CASIRTGTNTEAFF

j_call: TRBJ1-2
v_call: TRBV7-8
cdr3_aa: CASTLAGNYGYTF

j_call: TRBJ2-3
v_call: TRBV5-1
cdr3_aa: CASSLASTGITDTQYF

j_call: TRBJ2-5
v_call: TRBV7-2
cdr3_aa: CASSRRTGGDVPQYF

j_call: TRBJ2-3
v_call: TRBV28
cdr3_aa: CASSPTGKGFTDTQYF

j_call: TRBJ2-5
v_call: TRBV11-2
cdr3_aa: CASSLATTGKTQYF

j_call: TRBJ2-5
v_call: TRBV15
cdr3_aa: CATSRPPARETQYF

j_call: TRBJ2-7
v_call: TRBV5-4
cdr3_aa: CATTSGQGSYEQYF

j_call: TRBJ1-1
v_call: TRBV27
cdr3_aa: CASRNAWGGNTEAFF

j_call: TRBJ1-3
v_call: TRBV6-1
cdr3_aa: CASRDDRSGGNTIYF

j_call: TRBJ2-7
v_call: TRBV3-1
cdr3_aa: CASSQGNSGTREQYF

j_call: TRBJ2-2
v_call: TRBV6-2/TRBV6-3
cdr3_aa: CASSYQGELFF

j_call: TRBJ2-2
v_call: TRBV28
cdr3_aa: CASSLIDTYTGELFF

j_call: TRBJ2-1
v_call: TRBV20-1
cdr3_aa: CSARDLSSYNEQFF

j_call: TRBJ2-3
v_call: TRBV7-8
cdr3_aa: CASTAWGNTDTQYF

j_call: TRBJ1-5
v_call: TRBV20-1
cdr3_aa: CSANGYRGGSNQPQHF

j_call: TRBJ2-1
v_call: TRBV11-2
cdr3_aa: CASSSPRGGTHEQFF

j_call: TRBJ1-4
v_call: TRBV7-2
cdr3_aa: CASSFGESEKLFF

j_call: TRBJ2-1
v_call: TRBV18
cdr3_aa: CASSPAGLYNEQFF

j_call: TRBJ2-5
v_call: TRBV28
cdr3_aa: CASSQTASETQYF

j_call: TRBJ2-7
v_call: TRBV28
cdr3_aa: CASSLKLAGPAYEQYF

j_call: TRBJ2-5
v_call: TRBV27
cdr3_aa: CASSFKGFKTQYF

j_call: TRBJ2-5
v_call: TRBV20-1
cdr3_aa: CSARSRGYSETQYF

j_call: TRBJ2-3
v_call: TRBV27
cdr3_aa: CASSSTVLYTDTQYF

j_call: TRBJ2-7
v_call: TRBV4-3
cdr3_aa: CASSQDRALAYEQYF

j_call: TRBJ1-6
v_call: TRBV20-1
cdr3_aa: CSVKDRGRINSPLHF

j_call: TRBJ2-1
v_call: TRBV5-1
cdr3_aa: CASSLRASGALQIYNEQFF